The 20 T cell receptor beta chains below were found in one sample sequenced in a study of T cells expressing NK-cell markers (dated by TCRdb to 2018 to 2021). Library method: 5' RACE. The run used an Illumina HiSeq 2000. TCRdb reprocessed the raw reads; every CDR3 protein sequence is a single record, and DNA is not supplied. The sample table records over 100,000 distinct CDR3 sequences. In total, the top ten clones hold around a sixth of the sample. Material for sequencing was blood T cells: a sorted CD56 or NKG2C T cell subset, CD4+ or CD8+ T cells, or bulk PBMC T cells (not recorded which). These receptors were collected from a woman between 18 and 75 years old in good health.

The CDR3 sequence: CASSRSDINEQFF. The chain carries TRBV6-5 and TRBJ2-1. The germline CDR1 and CDR2 sequences are MNHEY and SVGAGI. This CDR3 spans 13 amino acids.

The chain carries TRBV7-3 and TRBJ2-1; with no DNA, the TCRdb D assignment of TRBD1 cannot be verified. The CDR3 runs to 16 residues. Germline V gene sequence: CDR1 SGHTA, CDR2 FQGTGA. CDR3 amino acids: CASSSLTGASYNEQFF.

The CDR3 loop is CASSHAGAGGVNEQFF. The rearrangement joins TRBV4-1 to TRBJ2-1; TCRdb reports TRBD1, a call that lacks DNA to check it against. CDR1 is MGHRA, CDR2 YSYEKL, per germline. The CDR3 is made up of 16 amino acids.

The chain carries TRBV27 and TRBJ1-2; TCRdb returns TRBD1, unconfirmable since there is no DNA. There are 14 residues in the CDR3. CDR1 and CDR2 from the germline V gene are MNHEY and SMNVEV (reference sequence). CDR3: CASSWIGTNYGYTF.

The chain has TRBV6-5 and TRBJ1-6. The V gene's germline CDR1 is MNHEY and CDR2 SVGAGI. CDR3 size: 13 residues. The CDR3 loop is CASSYSGNSPLHF.

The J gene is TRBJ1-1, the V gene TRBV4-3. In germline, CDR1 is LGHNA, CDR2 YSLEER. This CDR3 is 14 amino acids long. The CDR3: CASSQVRAATEAFF.

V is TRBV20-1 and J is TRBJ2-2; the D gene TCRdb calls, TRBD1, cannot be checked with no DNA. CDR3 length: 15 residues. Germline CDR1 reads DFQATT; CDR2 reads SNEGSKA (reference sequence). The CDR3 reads CSASPPTGGSGELFF.

CDR3 sequence reads: CASSYSLFLAGAGDTQYF. The rearrangement uses TRBV6-2 or TRBV6-3 and TRBJ2-3; the D gene TCRdb calls, TRBD2, cannot be checked with no DNA. This CDR3 is 18 amino acids long. Germline values: CDR1 MNHEY, CDR2 SVGEGT.

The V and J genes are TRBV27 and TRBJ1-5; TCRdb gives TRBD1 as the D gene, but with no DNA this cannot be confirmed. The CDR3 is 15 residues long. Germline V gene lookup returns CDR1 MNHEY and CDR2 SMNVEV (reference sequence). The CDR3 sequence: CASSLSTGGYQPQHF.

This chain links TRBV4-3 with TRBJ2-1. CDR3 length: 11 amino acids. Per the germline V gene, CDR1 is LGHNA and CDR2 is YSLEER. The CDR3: CASSHRSEQFF.

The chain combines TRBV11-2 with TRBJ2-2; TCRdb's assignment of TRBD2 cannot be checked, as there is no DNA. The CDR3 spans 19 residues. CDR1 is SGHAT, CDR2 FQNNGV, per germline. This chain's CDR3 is CASSPARGLAGGRTGELFF.

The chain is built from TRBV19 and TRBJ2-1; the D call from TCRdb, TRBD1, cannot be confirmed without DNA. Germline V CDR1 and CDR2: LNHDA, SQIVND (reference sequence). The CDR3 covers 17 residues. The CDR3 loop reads CASSIDVDHRGYNEQFF.

CDR3 sequence: CASSEDRWDSSTDTQYF. The chain combines TRBV2 with TRBJ2-3; TCRdb names TRBD2, which stays unverified in the absence of DNA. The CDR3 extends over 17 amino acids. Germline V gives CDR1 SNHLY, CDR2 FYNNEI.

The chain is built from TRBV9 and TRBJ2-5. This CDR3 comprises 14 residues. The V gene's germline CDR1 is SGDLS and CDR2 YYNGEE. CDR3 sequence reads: CASSVFSSRETQYF.

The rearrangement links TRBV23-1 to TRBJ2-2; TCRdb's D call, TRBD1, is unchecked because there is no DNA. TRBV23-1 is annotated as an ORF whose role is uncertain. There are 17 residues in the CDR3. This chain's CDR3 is CASSQGSLGIYTGELFF.

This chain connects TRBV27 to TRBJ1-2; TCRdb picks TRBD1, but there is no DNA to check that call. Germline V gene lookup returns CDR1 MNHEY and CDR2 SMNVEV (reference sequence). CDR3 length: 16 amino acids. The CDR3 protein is CASSLLRDRALYGYTF.

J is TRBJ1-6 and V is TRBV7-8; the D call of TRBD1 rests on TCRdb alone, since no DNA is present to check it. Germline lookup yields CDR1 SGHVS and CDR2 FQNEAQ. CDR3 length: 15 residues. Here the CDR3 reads CASSHPGPLMPPFHF.

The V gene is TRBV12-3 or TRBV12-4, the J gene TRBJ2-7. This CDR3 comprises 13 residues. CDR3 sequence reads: CASSHVSSYEQYF.

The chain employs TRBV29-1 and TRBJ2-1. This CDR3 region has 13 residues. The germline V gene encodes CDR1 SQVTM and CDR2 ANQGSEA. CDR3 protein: CSVVTSSYNEQFF.

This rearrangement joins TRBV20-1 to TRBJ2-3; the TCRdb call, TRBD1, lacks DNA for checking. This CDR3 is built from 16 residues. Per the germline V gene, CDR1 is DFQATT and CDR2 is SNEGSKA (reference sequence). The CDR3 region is CSARDSAGAITDTQYF.